The TCR beta chain described here comes from a study of T cells in Graves' hyperthyroidism and ophthalmopathy. General study results and limits: Most thyroid clonotypes with frequency above 0.001 were detected in blood. Ophthalmopathy, which appeared later, was predicted by the model a median about 5.9 months before onset.

From RNA transcripts, TCR beta CDR3 regions were amplified. Using the HTBI primer set, a first-round RT-PCR was run on the TCR CDR3. TCRdb itself ran the multiplex PCR reads through MiXCR, one entry per CDR3 protein. The repertoire consists of under 250,000 distinct CDR3 sequences, with 17% occurring once and the leading ten covering 50%. The CDR3 covers 15 residues. V lost 3 bases, J lost 0 bases, and 10 bases lay in between. The patients, who ranged from 18 to 65 in age, presented with newly diagnosed hyperthyroidism lasting under 2 months. Ten or more counts support this clonotype. Its matching antigen is unknown.

The chain has TRBV12-3 or TRBV12-4 and TRBJ2-3; D gene uncertain. This sequence was found in a man aged 50 to 60 with Graves' hyperthyroidism. Sequenced sample: blood. CDR3 nucleotides: TGTGCCAGCAGTTTCCCACCCCCTAGCACAGATACGCAGTATTTT. Its translation is CASSFPPPSTDTQYF.